The 13 T cell receptor beta chains reported below all come from one sample, sequenced in a study of cytomegalovirus exposure and HLA in healthy donors. The assay was immunoSEQ multiplex PCR, and TCRdb's table has in-frame clones only and misses some. The table has 200,000 to 250,000 clones, approximately 87% seen once; the top ten hold 2.6%. Sequencing was done on a sample of PBMCs. These receptors were obtained from a man aged 18 to 29 in good health and CMV-seronegative.

The chain has TRBV29-1 and TRBJ1-1, with D possibly TRBD1 on 6 matching bases. This CDR3 comprises 14 residues. Trimming pared 3 bases from V and 1 base from J, leaving 12 bases between. Per the germline V gene, CDR1 is SQVTM and CDR2 is ANQGSEA. The CDR3 bases are TGCAGCGTTGACCAGAGGACAGCGAACACTGAAGCTTTCTTT. Residues: CSVDQRTANTEAFF. Using reference TRBV29-1 and TRBJ1-1 for the parts outside the CDR3, the full variable domain is SAVISQKPSRDICQRGTSLTIQCQVDSQVTMMFWYRQQPGQSLTLIATANQGSEATYESGFVIDKFPISRPNLTFSTLTVSNMSPEDSSIYLCSVDQRTANTEAFFGQGTRLTVV.

This clone was seen once. CDR3 coding DNA: TGCGCCAGCAGCCTGGTACCGGGGGGCGGTGAAAAACTGTTTTTT. This translates into CASSLVPGGGEKLFF. The chain employs TRBV5-1 and TRBJ1-4; D possibly corresponds to TRBD1 (6 bases). V dropped 4 bases and J dropped 7 bases, with 17 bases sitting between them. The CDR3 sequence is 15 residues long. CDR1 and CDR2 (germline): SGHRS, YFSETQ.

The rearrangement uses TRBV29-1 and TRBJ2-1, with 9 bases that match TRBD2. V dropped 6 bases and J dropped 2; count of bases not matched to a gene: 8. Germline-derived CDR1 and CDR2 are SQVTM and ANQGSEA. This CDR3 region has 15 residues. Here the CDR3 reads CSVRAGGPPYNEQFF. CDR3 nucleotide sequence: TGCAGCGTGAGGGCGGGAGGGCCTCCCTACAATGAGCAGTTCTTC.

The chain is built from TRBV19 and TRBJ1-5; 7 bases line up with TRBD1. Trimming at V came to 5 bases and at J to 7 bases, leaving 8 bases not matched to a gene. Germline V lookup: CDR1 LNHDA, CDR2 SQIVND (reference sequence). The CDR3 is made up of 14 amino acids. CDR3 residues: CASSPTNRGQPQHF. The CDR3 coding sequence is TGTGCCAGTAGTCCAACCAACAGGGGCCAGCCCCAGCATTTT.

J is TRBJ2-7 and V is TRBV19; TRBD1 agrees at 9 bases. The CDR3 covers 14 residues. V shed 6 bases and J 3 bases; nucleotides not matched to a gene: 6. CDR1 and CDR2 (germline): LNHDA, SQIVND (reference sequence). Here the CDR3 DNA reads TGTGCCAGTAGCTCCGGGACAGGGTTCTACGAGCAGTACTTC. Encoded protein: CASSSGTGFYEQYF.

The chain employs TRBV5-6 and TRBJ1-2, with 10 bases aligning to TRBD1. The length of the CDR3 is 11 residues. V was pared by 4 bases and J by 12 bases, with 3 bases of the junction left unmatched. Germline CDR1 and CDR2: SGHDT and YYEEEE. The CDR3 region is CASSLGQGNTF. CDR3 nucleotide sequence: TGTGCCAGCAGCCTGGGACAGGGGAACACCTTC.

This clone showed up just a few times. The chain combines TRBV30 with TRBJ2-7; 10 bases are a match to TRBD2. This CDR3 spans 12 amino acids. V gave up 4 bases and J gave up 9 bases; unmatched junction bases: 6. Germline V gene sequence: CDR1 GTSNPN, CDR2 SVGIG (reference sequence). The DNA for the CDR3 is TGTGCCTGGAACCTAGCGGGAGTAACGCAGTACTTC. The encoded protein is CAWNLAGVTQYF.

The rearrangement joins TRBV9 to TRBJ1-6; perhaps TRBD1 as D (6 bases). The CDR3 is made up of 17 amino acids. V dropped 0 bases and J dropped 5 bases, with 15 bases sitting between them. Germline loops: CDR1 SGDLS, CDR2 YYNGEE. For the CDR3, the DNA is TGTGCCAGCAGCGTAGATTCGTGGACAGCCAATAATTCACCCCTCCACTTT. Translation: CASSVDSWTANNSPLHF. Full variable domain (missing parts from reference TRBV9 and TRBJ1-6): DSGVTQTPKHLITATGQRVTLRCSPRSGDLSVYWYQQSLDQGLQFLIQYYNGEERAKGNILERFSAQQFPDLHSELNLSSLELGDSALYFCASSVDSWTANNSPLHFGNGTRLTVT.

The V call is TRBV5-1, the J call TRBJ2-1; weak D call: TRBD1 (6 bases). The V gene's germline CDR1 is SGHRS and CDR2 YFSETQ. Trimming pared 2 bases from V and 0 bases from J, leaving 9 bases between. The CDR3 has 15 amino acids. The CDR3 loop is CASSFTGSSYNEQFF. The DNA for the CDR3 is TGCGCCAGCAGCTTCACAGGGAGCTCCTACAATGAGCAGTTCTTC. Full variable domain (missing parts from reference TRBV5-1 and TRBJ2-1): KAGVTQTPRYLIKTRGQQVTLSCSPISGHRSVSWYQQTPGQGLQFLFEYFSETQRNKGNFPGRFSGRQFSNSRSEMNVSTLELGDSALYLCASSFTGSSYNEQFFGPGTRLTVL.

The V gene is TRBV2, the J gene TRBJ2-1; D perhaps matches TRBD1 (5 bases). There are 15 residues in the CDR3. The germline CDR1 and CDR2 sequences are SNHLY and FYNNEI. Trimming took off 10 bases at V and 0 bases at J, with 16 bases between the two ends. The CDR3 spells CATQGRQSSYNEQFF. The DNA of the CDR3 is TGTGCCACCCAGGGCCGACAGAGCTCCTACAATGAGCAGTTCTTC.

The rearrangement joins TRBV6-1 to TRBJ1-3, with TRBD1 as a possible D gene (5 bases). The ends were cut back, 1 base at V and 4 bases at J, with 11 bases in the middle. From germline, CDR1 is MNHNS and CDR2 SASEGT. This CDR3 spans 15 amino acids. The CDR3 DNA reads TGTGCCAGCAGTGAAGTGGTCAGGGCAGGAAACACCATATATTTT. It translates to CASSEVVRAGNTIYF.

This chain links TRBV5-1 with TRBJ2-7, with D tentatively TRBD2 (6 bases). The length of the CDR3 is 16 residues. With 2 bases removed from V and 0 bases from J, the gap between germline ends came to 15 bases. Germline V gene lookup returns CDR1 SGHRS and CDR2 YFSETQ. CDR3 residues: CASSLRSSESSYEQYF. CDR3 DNA sequence: TGCGCCAGCAGCTTACGCTCTAGCGAGAGCTCCTACGAGCAGTACTTC.

The chain employs TRBV27 and TRBJ2-7; the D is unclear. CDR1 and CDR2 (germline): MNHEY, SMNVEV (reference sequence). The CDR3 runs to 14 residues. Trimming left V 4 bases short and J 0 bases short, with 10 bases between. The CDR3 sequence is CASSWRQNSYEQYF. CDR3 sequence (DNA): TGTGCCAGCAGTTGGCGACAAAACTCCTACGAGCAGTACTTC.